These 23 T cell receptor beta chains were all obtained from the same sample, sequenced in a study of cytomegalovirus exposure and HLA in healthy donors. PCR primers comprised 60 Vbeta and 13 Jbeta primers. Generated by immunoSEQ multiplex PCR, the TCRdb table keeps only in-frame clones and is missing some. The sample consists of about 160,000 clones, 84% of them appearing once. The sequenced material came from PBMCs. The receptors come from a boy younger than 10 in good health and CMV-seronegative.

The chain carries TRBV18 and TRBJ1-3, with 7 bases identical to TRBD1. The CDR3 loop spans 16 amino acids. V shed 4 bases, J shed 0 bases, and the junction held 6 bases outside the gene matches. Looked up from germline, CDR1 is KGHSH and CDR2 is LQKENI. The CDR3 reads CASSRQGQISGNTIYF. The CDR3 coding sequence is TGTGCCAGCTCACGTCAGGGACAGATCTCTGGAAACACCATATATTTT.

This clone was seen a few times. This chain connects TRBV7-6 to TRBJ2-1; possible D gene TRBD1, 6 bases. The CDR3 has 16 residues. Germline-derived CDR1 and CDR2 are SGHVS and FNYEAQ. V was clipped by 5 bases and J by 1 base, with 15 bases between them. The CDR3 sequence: CASSPYWTESYNEQFF. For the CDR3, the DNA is TGTGCCAGCAGCCCCTACTGGACAGAATCCTACAATGAGCAGTTCTTC.

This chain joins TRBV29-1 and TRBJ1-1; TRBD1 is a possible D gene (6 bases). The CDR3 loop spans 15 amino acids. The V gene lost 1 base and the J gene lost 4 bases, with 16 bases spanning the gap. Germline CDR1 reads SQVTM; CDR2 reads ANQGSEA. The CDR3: CSVEVWNREGTEAFF. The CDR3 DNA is TGCAGCGTTGAAGTTTGGAACAGGGAGGGCACTGAAGCTTTCTTT.

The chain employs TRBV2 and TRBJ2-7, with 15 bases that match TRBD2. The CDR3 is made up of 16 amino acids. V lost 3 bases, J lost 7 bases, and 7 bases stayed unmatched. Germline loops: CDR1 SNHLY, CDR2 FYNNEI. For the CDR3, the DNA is TGTGCCAGCAGTGATTTGGGACTAGCGGGAGGAGAGGAGCAGTACTTC. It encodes CASSDLGLAGGEEQYF. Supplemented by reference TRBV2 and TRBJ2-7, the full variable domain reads EPEVTQTPSHQVTQMGQEVILRCVPISNHLYFYWYRQILGQKVEFLVSFYNNEISEKSEIFDDQFSVERPDGSNFTLKIRSTKLEDSAMYFCASSDLGLAGGEEQYFGPGTRLTVT.

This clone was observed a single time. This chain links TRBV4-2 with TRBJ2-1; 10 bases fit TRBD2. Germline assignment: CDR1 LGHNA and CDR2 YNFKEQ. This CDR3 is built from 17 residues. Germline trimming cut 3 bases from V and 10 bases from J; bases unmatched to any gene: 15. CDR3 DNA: TGTGCCAGCAGCCACGCCGAGCCTAGCGGGAGAGGACAGGAGCAGTTCTTC. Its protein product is CASSHAEPSGRGQEQFF.

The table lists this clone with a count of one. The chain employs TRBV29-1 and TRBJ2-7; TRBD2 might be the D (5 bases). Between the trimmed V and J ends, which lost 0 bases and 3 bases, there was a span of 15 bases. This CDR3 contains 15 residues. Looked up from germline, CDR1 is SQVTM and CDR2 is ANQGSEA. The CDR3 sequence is CSVEEGADLHYEQYF. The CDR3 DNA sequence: TGCAGCGTTGAAGAGGGAGCTGACCTTCACTACGAGCAGTACTTC.

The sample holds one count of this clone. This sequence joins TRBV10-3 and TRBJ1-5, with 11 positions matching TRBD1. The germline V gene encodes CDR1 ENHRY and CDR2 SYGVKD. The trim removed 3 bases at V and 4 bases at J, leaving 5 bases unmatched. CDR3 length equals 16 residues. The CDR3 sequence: CAISEPDRGLNQPQHF. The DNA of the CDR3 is TGTGCCATCAGTGAACCGGACAGGGGGCTGAATCAGCCCCAGCATTTT.

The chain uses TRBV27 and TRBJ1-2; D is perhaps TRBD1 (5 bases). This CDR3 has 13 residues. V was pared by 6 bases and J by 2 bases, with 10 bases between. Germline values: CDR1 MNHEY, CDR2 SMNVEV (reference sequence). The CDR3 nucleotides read TGTGCCAGCAGGGGCCAGGGAAACTATGGCTACACCTTC. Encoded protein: CASRGQGNYGYTF.

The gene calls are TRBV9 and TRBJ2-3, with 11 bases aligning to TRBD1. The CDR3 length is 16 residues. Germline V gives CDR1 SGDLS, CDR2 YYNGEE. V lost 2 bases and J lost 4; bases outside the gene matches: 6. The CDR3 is CASSVPGQGGADTQYF. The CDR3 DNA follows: TGTGCCAGCAGCGTCCCGGGACAGGGGGGCGCAGATACGCAGTATTTT.

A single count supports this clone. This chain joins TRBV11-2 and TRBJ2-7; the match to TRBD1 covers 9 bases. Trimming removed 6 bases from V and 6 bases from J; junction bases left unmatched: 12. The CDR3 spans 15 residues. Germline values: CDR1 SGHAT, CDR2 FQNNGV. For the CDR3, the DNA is TGTGCCAGCAGTCAGTGGACAGGGGAGGCGCGCGAGCAGTACTTC. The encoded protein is CASSQWTGEAREQYF.

The CDR3 nucleotides are TGTGCCAGCAGCGAAGGGGGTACCCAAGAGACCCAGTACTTC. It translates to CASSEGGTQETQYF. This rearrangement joins TRBV5-6 to TRBJ2-5; D possibly corresponds to TRBD1 (6 bases). The CDR3 consists of 14 residues. Germline loops: CDR1 SGHDT, CDR2 YYEEEE. The ends were cut back, 4 bases at V and 1 base at J, with 11 bases in the middle. Together with reference TRBV5-6 and TRBJ2-5, the CDR3 gives the full variable domain: DAGVTQSPTHLIKTRGQQVTLRCSPKSGHDTVSWYQQALGQGPQFIFQYYEEEERQRGNFPDRFSGHQFPNYSSELNVNALLLGDSALYLCASSEGGTQETQYFGPGTRLLVL.

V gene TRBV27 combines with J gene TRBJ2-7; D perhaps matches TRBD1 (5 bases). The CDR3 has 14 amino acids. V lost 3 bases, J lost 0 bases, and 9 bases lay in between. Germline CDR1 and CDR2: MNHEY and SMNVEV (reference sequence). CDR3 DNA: TGTGCCAGCAGTTTTGGGGCCTCCTCCTACGAGCAGTACTTC. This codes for CASSFGASSYEQYF.

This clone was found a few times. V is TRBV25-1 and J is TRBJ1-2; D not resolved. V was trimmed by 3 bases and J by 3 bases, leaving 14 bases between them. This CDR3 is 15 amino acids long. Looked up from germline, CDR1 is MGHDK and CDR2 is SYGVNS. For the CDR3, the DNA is TGTGCCAGCAGTGACTCCCGGGTGTTGCACTATGGCTACACCTTC. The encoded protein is CASSDSRVLHYGYTF.

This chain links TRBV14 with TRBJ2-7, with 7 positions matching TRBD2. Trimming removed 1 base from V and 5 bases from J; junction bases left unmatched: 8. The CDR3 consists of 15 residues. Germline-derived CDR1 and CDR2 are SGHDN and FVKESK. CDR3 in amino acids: CASSQVLAEVDEQYF. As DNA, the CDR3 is TGTGCCAGCAGCCAAGTTCTAGCGGAGGTCGACGAGCAGTACTTC.

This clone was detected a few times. The chain's CDR3 is CASRKDRVHTEAFF. The DNA for the CDR3 is TGTGCCAGCAGGAAAGACAGGGTACACACTGAAGCTTTCTTT. The chain is built from TRBV6-5 and TRBJ1-1, with TRBD1 matching over 7 bases. CDR3 length equals 14 residues. CDR1 and CDR2 from the germline V gene are MNHEY and SVGAGI. V dropped 6 bases and J dropped 3; count of bases not matched to a gene: 7.

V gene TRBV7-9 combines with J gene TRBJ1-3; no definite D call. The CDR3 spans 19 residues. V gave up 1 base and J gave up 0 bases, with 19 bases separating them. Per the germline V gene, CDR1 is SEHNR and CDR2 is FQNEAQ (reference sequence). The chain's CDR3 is CASSLDLGWRLTSGNTIYF. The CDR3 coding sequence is TGTGCCAGCAGCTTAGATCTCGGGTGGCGACTTACCTCTGGAAACACCATATATTTT.

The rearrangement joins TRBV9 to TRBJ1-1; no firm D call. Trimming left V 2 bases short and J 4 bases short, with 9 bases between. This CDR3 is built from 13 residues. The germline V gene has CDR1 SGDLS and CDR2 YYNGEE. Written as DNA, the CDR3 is TGTGCCAGCAGCGTCTCCGGGGTCACTGAAGCTTTCTTT. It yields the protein CASSVSGVTEAFF.

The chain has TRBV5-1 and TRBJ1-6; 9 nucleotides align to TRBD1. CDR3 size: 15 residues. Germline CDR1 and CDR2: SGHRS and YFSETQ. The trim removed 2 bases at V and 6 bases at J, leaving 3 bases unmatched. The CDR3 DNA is TGCGCCAGCAGCTTAAACAGGGGGCCTAATTCACCCCTCCACTTT. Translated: CASSLNRGPNSPLHF.

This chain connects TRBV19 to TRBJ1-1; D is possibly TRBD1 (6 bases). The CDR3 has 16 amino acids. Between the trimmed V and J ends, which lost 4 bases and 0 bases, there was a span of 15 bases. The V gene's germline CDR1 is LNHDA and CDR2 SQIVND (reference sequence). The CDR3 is CASSTRRTALNTEAFF. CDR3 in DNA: TGTGCCAGTAGTACCCGGAGGACAGCATTGAACACTGAAGCTTTCTTT.

CDR3 loop: CASSQEGTGNYEQYF. The CDR3, as DNA: TGCGCCAGCAGCCAAGAGGGGACAGGTAACTACGAGCAGTACTTC. J is TRBJ2-7 and V is TRBV4-1; TRBD1 matches at 8 bases. V shed 0 bases, J shed 3 bases, and the junction held 4 bases outside the gene matches. The CDR3 covers 15 residues. Per germline, CDR1 MGHRA and CDR2 YSYEKL.

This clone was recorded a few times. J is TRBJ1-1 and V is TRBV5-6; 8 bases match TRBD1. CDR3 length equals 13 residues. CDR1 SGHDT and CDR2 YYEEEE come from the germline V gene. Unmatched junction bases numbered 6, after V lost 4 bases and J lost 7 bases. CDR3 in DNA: TGTGCCAGCAGCCCGGACAGGGCTGATGAAGCTTTCTTT. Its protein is CASSPDRADEAFF.

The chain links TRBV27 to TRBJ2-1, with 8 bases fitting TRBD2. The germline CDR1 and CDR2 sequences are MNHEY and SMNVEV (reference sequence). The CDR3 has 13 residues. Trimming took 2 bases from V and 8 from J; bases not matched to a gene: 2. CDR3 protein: CASSLGLAHEQFF. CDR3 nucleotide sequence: TGTGCCAGCAGTTTAGGACTAGCCCATGAGCAGTTCTTC.

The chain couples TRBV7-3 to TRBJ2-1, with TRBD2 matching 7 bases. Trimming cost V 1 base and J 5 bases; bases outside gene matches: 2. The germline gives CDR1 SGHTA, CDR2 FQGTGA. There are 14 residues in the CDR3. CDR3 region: CASSLMAGDNEQFF. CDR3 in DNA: TGTGCCAGCAGCTTAATGGCGGGGGACAATGAGCAGTTCTTC.